These 18 T cell receptor beta chains originate from one sample sequenced in a study of T cells after posttransplantation cyclophosphamide. TCRdb's table, derived via immunoSEQ multiplex PCR, lists solely in-frame clones and lacks some. The sample consists of around 37,000 clones, 78% of them appearing once. Treatment was busulfan-fludarabine conditioning, a marrow graft, and cyclophosphamide on days +3 and +4. The source material was CD4+ T cells sorted from blood, sampled 1903 days after a stem cell transplant with posttransplant cyclophosphamide. The receptors stem from a female patient between 40 and 50 years old who received an allogeneic stem cell transplant from a related donor, was CMV-positive, and had no GVHD. Certain T cells may be donor cells from the graft.

In this sample, this clone turned up once. V usage is TRBV6-5 and J usage is TRBJ1-6; TRBD1 matches 7 bases. Germline V lookup: CDR1 MNHEY, CDR2 SVGAGI. Trimming removed 4 bases from V and 10 bases from J; junction bases left unmatched: 10. This CDR3 comprises 15 residues. CDR3: CASSSHAQGRSPLHF. CDR3 nucleotide sequence: TGTGCCAGCAGTTCCCATGCACAGGGGCGGTCACCCCTCCACTTT.

The V call is TRBV28, the J call TRBJ2-7, with TRBD1 identical over 7 bases. CDR3 size: 15 residues. The trim removed 7 bases at V and 0 bases at J, leaving 9 bases unmatched. The germline V gene has CDR1 MDHEN and CDR2 SYDVKM. CDR3 residues: CASIASGDSSYEQYF. CDR3 DNA sequence: TGTGCCAGCATCGCCTCCGGGGACAGCTCCTACGAGCAGTACTTC.

The chain combines TRBV19 with TRBJ1-5; TRBD1 matches 7 bases. J lost 3 bases, V lost 3 bases, and 8 bases had no gene match. The CDR3 is 16 amino acids. Germline V gene data show CDR1 as LNHDA and CDR2 as SQIVND (reference sequence). The CDR3 DNA reads as TGTGCCAGTAGTATTACAGGGGACCCCTACAATCAGCCCCAGCATTTT. It encodes CASSITGDPYNQPQHF.

The chain links TRBV7-9 to TRBJ1-1; D perhaps matches TRBD1 (6 bases). The V and J ends lost 5 bases and 4 bases respectively, with 14 bases between them. Germline CDR1 is SEHNR and CDR2 is FQNEAQ (reference sequence). This CDR3 region has 14 residues. This chain's CDR3 is CASSLTGGFTEAFF. In DNA form, the CDR3 reads TGTGCCAGCAGCCTCACGGGGGGCTTCACTGAAGCTTTCTTT.

This chain links TRBV29-1 with TRBJ2-7; D unresolved. The CDR3 covers 12 residues. V was shortened by 4 bases and J by 2 bases, with 9 bases between the two germline ends. Per the germline V gene, CDR1 is SQVTM and CDR2 is ANQGSEA. As DNA, the CDR3 is TGCAGCGTTGCTGATGGCACCTACGAGCAGTACTTC. This sequence encodes CSVADGTYEQYF.

The V gene is TRBV7-9, the J gene TRBJ1-5; 7 bases are shared with TRBD1. Germline CDR1 SEHNR, CDR2 FQNEAQ (reference sequence). Germline trimming cut 5 bases from V and 6 bases from J; bases unmatched to any gene: 10. The CDR3 runs 15 residues. CDR3 sequence (DNA): TGTGCCAGCAGCCTAGACGGACAGGTTGGTCAGCCCCAGCATTTT. This translates into CASSLDGQVGQPQHF. Combining the CDR3 with reference TRBV7-9 and TRBJ1-5 gives the whole variable domain DTGVSQNPRHKITKRGQNVTFRCDPISEHNRLYWYRQTLGQGPEFLTYFQNEAQLEKSRLLSDRFSAERPKGSFSTLEIQRTEQGDSAMYLCASSLDGQVGQPQHFGDGTRLSIL.

V and J are TRBV4-1 and TRBJ2-2; D call uncertain. The CDR3 length is 13 residues. V lost 0 bases to trimming and J lost 5 bases, with 4 bases between them. Germline V gene lookup returns CDR1 MGHRA and CDR2 YSYEKL. CDR3 in DNA: TGCGCCAGCAGCCAAGAGTATACCGGGGAGCTGTTTTTT. Residues: CASSQEYTGELFF.

The CDR3 DNA follows: TGCGCCAGCAGCCAAGCCCCCGGCAGGGTTAATGAAAAACTGTTTTTT. Translated, it gives CASSQAPGRVNEKLFF. V is TRBV4-3 and J is TRBJ1-4; TRBD1 is a possible D gene (5 bases). V was clipped by 1 base and J by 4 bases, with 13 bases between them. Per germline, CDR1 LGHNA and CDR2 YSLEER. The CDR3 consists of 16 residues.

There are a few counts of this clone. The CDR3 loop is CASFRRQGLAPEAFF. The CDR3 DNA is TGTGCCAGCTTTCGCCGGCAGGGGTTGGCCCCCGAAGCTTTCTTT. The chain has TRBV2 and TRBJ1-1; D possibly corresponds to TRBD1 (6 bases). Germline values: CDR1 SNHLY, CDR2 FYNNEI. Trimming removed 8 bases from V and 8 bases from J, with 24 bases in between. This CDR3 has 15 amino acids.

This rearrangement joins TRBV11-2 to TRBJ1-3; D perhaps matches TRBD1 (5 bases). Trimming took 1 base from V and 4 from J, leaving 14 bases between them. The CDR3 sequence is 16 residues long. In germline, CDR1 is SGHAT, CDR2 FQNNGV. CDR3 loop: CASSLGMRGFGNTIYF. CDR3 nucleotides: TGTGCCAGCAGCTTAGGCATGCGGGGGTTCGGAAACACCATATATTTT.

V and J are TRBV6-1 and TRBJ1-6; D ambiguous. Deletions cut 6 bases from V and 0 bases from J, with 3 bases between. Germline values: CDR1 MNHNS, CDR2 SASEGT. The CDR3 loop spans 13 amino acids. As DNA, the CDR3 is TGTGCCAGCAGGAGCTCCTATAATTCACCCCTCCACTTT. It translates to CASRSSYNSPLHF.

This chain joins TRBV28 and TRBJ2-1; 7 bases map to TRBD2. CDR1 and CDR2 (germline): MDHEN, SYDVKM. The CDR3 is made up of 14 amino acids. J was trimmed by 7 bases and V by 4 bases; bases with no gene match: 7. The CDR3 sequence: CASSYKRGINEQFF. DNA for the CDR3: TGTGCCAGCAGTTACAAGCGGGGTATAAATGAGCAGTTCTTC.

As concerns this clone: Sequence at one end of the junction differs from germline and may be a read error. In the same sample, other DNA sequences code for this CDR3. DNA of the CDR3: TGTGCCAGCAGCTTACGAACAGGATCATATTCCGGAGAGCTGTTTTTT. This codes for CASSLRTGSYSGELFF. This sequence joins TRBV11-1 and TRBJ2-2; perhaps TRBD1 as D (5 bases). Germline V gene data show CDR1 as SGHAT and CDR2 as FQDESV (reference sequence). The CDR3 runs to 16 residues.

The chain joins TRBV11-1 to TRBJ2-1; D is undetermined. The V and J ends lost 0 bases and 8 bases respectively, with 8 bases between them. CDR3 length: 13 residues. From germline, CDR1 is SGHAT and CDR2 FQDESV (reference sequence). DNA of the CDR3: TGTGCCAGCAGCTTAGCTGGCAACGATGAGCAGTTCTTC. It codes for CASSLAGNDEQFF.

The chain links TRBV2 to TRBJ2-3; TRBD2 aligns across 7 bases. The junction had 8 bases not matched to a gene; V was cut back by 5 bases and J by 0 bases. Germline-derived CDR1 and CDR2 are SNHLY and FYNNEI. CDR3 length: 16 amino acids. The CDR3 sequence: CASSSTAGFSTDTQYF. CDR3 nucleotides: TGTGCCAGCAGTTCAACAGCGGGGTTTAGCACAGATACGCAGTATTTT.

The chain carries TRBV4-2 and TRBJ2-4; 12 nucleotides line up with TRBD1. The CDR3 sequence is 18 residues long. Trimming removed 0 bases from V and 6 bases from J; junction bases left unmatched: 9. Germline V gene data show CDR1 as LGHNA and CDR2 as YNFKEQ. CDR3 sequence: CASSQDPAGQGARNIQYF. As DNA, the CDR3 is TGTGCCAGCAGCCAAGATCCCGCGGGACAGGGGGCGAGAAACATTCAGTACTTC.

The V and J genes are TRBV4-2 and TRBJ2-5; 7 bases fit TRBD1. The CDR3 runs 14 residues. The germline gives CDR1 LGHNA, CDR2 YNFKEQ. The junction had 3 bases not matched to a gene; V was cut back by 3 bases and J by 2 bases. The CDR3 bases are TGTGCCAGCAGCCAGAAGGGACAGCAAGAGACCCAGTACTTC. This codes for CASSQKGQQETQYF.

The chain carries TRBV7-3 and TRBJ2-1; 13 nucleotides match TRBD2. The J segment lost 11 bases and the V segment lost 5 bases, leaving 9 bases of the junction unmatched. CDR1 SGHTA and CDR2 FQGTGA come from the germline V gene. CDR3 length: 15 amino acids. For the CDR3, the DNA is TGTGCCAGCAGCCTACCCTCGACTAGCGGGGGGAAGCAGTTCTTC. Translation: CASSLPSTSGGKQFF.